In this sample, the clone carrying this T cell receptor (beta chain) turned up once. This sample is drawn from a study of CD8+ T cells in alopecia areata. Germline-derived CDR1 and CDR2 are GTSNPN and SVGIG (reference sequence). The ends were cut back, 1 base at V and 1 base at J, with 8 bases in the middle. CDR3 length equals 14 residues. Noted treatment: oral pan-JAK inhibitor, 5-10 mg twice daily. Extraction of RNA preceded its reverse transcription into cDNA, which served as the sequencing template. TCRdb keeps only in-frame clones here, not all; method: immunoSEQ multiplex PCR. The sample includes 150,000 to 200,000 clones, 50% to 70% of them seen just once.

This receptor was taken from a human donor with alopecia areata. The material sequenced was CD4+ T cells sorted from blood, taken around week 50, from a patient treated with tofacitinib. The J gene is TRBJ2-4, the V gene TRBV30; D is unresolved. CDR3 nucleotide sequence: TGTGCCTGGAGTGCTCTCGGTGCCAAAAACATTCAGTACTTC. Translation: CAWSALGAKNIQYF.